This T cell receptor (beta chain) was sequenced for a study of CD4 T cells in relation to SARS-CoV-2 and coronaviruses. The unexposed donors gave CD4+ T cells in about 2011-2019, prior to COVID-19. CD4 enrichment then naive enrichment separated naive from memory CD4+ cells. The CDR3 loop spans 14 amino acids. V was clipped by 4 bases and J by 7 bases, with 13 bases between them. The germline V gene encodes CDR1 KGHDR and CDR2 SFDVKD. Some clones are missing from TCRdb's copy, which holds only in-frame ones; the method was immunoSEQ multiplex PCR. The sample comprises tens of thousands of clones, roughly 89% of which are singletons, and approximately 1.4% rests with the top ten.

The sequencing sample was made of memory CD4+ T cells from PBMCs. This chain connects TRBV24-1 to TRBJ2-1; weak D call: TRBD1 (7 bases). This TCR derives from a human donor in good health. CDR3 DNA sequence: TGTGCCACCAGTGACCAGACAGGGAGGAATGAGCAGTTCTTC. This translates into CATSDQTGRNEQFF.